A selection of T cell receptor beta chains follows, all from one sample in a study of control samples from healthy donors and cancer patients. Profiling relied on immunoSEQ multiplex PCR, and the TCRdb table lists in-frame clones only, not all of them. The sample holds 150,000 to 200,000 clones, 85% to 95% seen once. The sample consisted of blood. The receptors shown here come from a man in his late teens or twenties in good health. The CDR3 runs from the conserved cysteine through the conserved F or W. The D gene is left open where the match is weak. The listing skips clone size in some rows; elsewhere it reads once, few, many or a size class.

>.|TRBJ2-7|.|TRBV30
CAWSVGGRYEQYF
TGTGCCTGGAGTGTAGGGGGGAGGTACGAGCAGTACTTC
>.|TRBJ1-2|.|TRBV6-1
CASSESSYNGYTF
TGTGCCAGCAGTGAGTCGAGTTATAATGGCTACACCTTC
>.|TRBJ1-4|.|TRBV15
CATSRDGQSGEKLFF
TGTGCCACCAGCAGAGATGGGCAATCGGGTGAAAAACTGTTTTTT
>TRBD1|TRBJ1-5|.|TRBV6-7
CASSYPGTGVYQPQHF
TGTGCCAGCAGTTACCCGGGGACAGGGGTTTATCAGCCCCAGCATTTT
>.|TRBJ1-1|.|TRBV12-3/TRBV12-4
CASSRGGGSAFF
TGTGCCAGCAGTAGGGGAGGGGGTTCAGCTTTCTTT
>TRBD2|TRBJ2-1|once|TRBV3-1/TRBV3-2
CASSQVTSPPDNEQFF
TGTGCCAGCAGCCAAGTGACTAGCCCTCCAGACAATGAGCAGTTCTTC
>.|TRBJ1-1|.|TRBV3-1/TRBV3-2
CASSHPYMNTEAFF
TGTGCCAGCAGCCACCCCTACATGAACACTGAAGCTTTCTTT
>.|TRBJ1-3|.|TRBV4-1
CASSQGPAAGNTIYF
TGCGCCAGCAGCCAAGGTCCGGCTGCCGGAAACACCATATATTTT
>TRBD2|TRBJ2-3|.|TRBV6-6
CASSPSGGAGGTDTQYF
TGTGCCAGCAGTCCTAGCGGGGGGGCTGGCGGGACAGATACGCAGTATTTT
>TRBD1|TRBJ2-7|.|TRBV6-5
CASSYLTGTAFEQYF
TGTGCCAGCAGTTACCTAACCGGGACAGCCTTCGAGCAGTACTTC
>.|TRBJ2-1|.|TRBV4-2
CASSQPTGSDYNEQFF
TGTGCCAGCAGCCAACCGACAGGTTCGGATTACAATGAGCAGTTCTTC
>.|TRBJ1-6|once|TRBV18
CASSPQGTSLHF
TGTGCCAGCTCACCACAGGGAACGTCTCTCCACTTT
>.|TRBJ2-1|.|TRBV29-1
CSVVYGGPEQFF
TGCAGCGTTGTCTATGGGGGCCCAGAGCAGTTCTTC
>.|TRBJ1-4|once|TRBV7-2
CASSLIAGLGEKLFF
TGTGCCAGCAGCTTAATCGCGGGGCTCGGAGAAAAACTGTTTTTT
>.|TRBJ2-1|.|TRBV2
CASRDLGGSYNEQFF
TGTGCCAGCAGGGACTTAGGGGGCTCCTACAATGAGCAGTTCTTC
>.|TRBJ2-1|.|TRBV18
CASIPASGRYNEQFF
TGTGCCAGCATCCCCGCGTCTGGGAGGTACAATGAGCAGTTCTTC
>TRBD1|TRBJ2-3|.|TRBV5-4
CASSLEGASDTQYF
TGTGCCAGCAGCTTAGAGGGGGCCTCAGATACGCAGTATTTT
>TRBD2|TRBJ2-5|.|TRBV29-1
CSVGGLAGIQETQYF
TGCAGCGTTGGGGGACTAGCGGGGATCCAAGAGACCCAGTACTTC
>.|TRBJ2-7|once|TRBV12-3/TRBV12-4
CASSFAYYEQYF
TGTGCCAGCAGTTTCGCCTACTACGAGCAGTACTTC
>TRBD2|TRBJ2-3|.|TRBV5-1
CASSFSSGGSGDTQYF
TGCGCCAGCAGCTTTAGTAGCGGGGGGAGCGGAGATACGCAGTATTTT
>TRBD2|TRBJ2-5|.|TRBV7-8
CASSPVGLAGGGETQYF
TGTGCCAGCAGCCCTGTAGGACTAGCGGGGGGCGGAGAGACCCAGTACTTC
>TRBD1|TRBJ2-4|once|TRBV3-1/TRBV3-2
CASSQDWSGQGANIQYF
TGTGCCAGCAGCCAAGATTGGAGTGGACAGGGGGCAAACATTCAGTACTTC
>.|TRBJ1-6|.|TRBV18
CASSPQGHGNSPLHF
TGTGCCAGCTCACCACAAGGGCATGGAAATTCACCCCTCCACTTT
>.|TRBJ2-1|.|TRBV18
CASSPREGGEQFF
TGTGCCAGCTCACCACGGGAGGGGGGCGAGCAGTTCTTC
>.|TRBJ1-1|.|TRBV5-1
CASSLDSLAEAFF
TGCGCCAGCAGCTTGGACAGCTTGGCTGAAGCTTTCTTT
>.|TRBJ1-2|.|TRBV5-4
CASSSGRTSNYGYTF
TGTGCCAGCAGCTCCGGACGGACCTCTAACTATGGCTACACCTTC
>.|TRBJ2-1|once|TRBV29-1
CSAERGVINNEQFF
TGCAGCGCCGAGAGGGGGGTTATCAACAATGAGCAGTTCTTC
>.|TRBJ1-3|.|TRBV5-5
CASSFKGGTGNTIYF
TGTGCCAGCAGCTTTAAAGGGGGAACTGGAAACACCATATATTTT
>.|TRBJ2-5|.|TRBV2
CASSVHLQETQYF
TGTGCCAGCAGTGTCCACTTACAAGAGACCCAGTACTTC
>.|TRBJ2-3|.|TRBV3-1/TRBV3-2
CASSQGVSTDTQYF
TGTGCCAGCAGCCAAGGAGTAAGCACAGATACGCAGTATTTT
>TRBD1|TRBJ2-7|.|TRBV5-6
CASSLAGQAYEQYF
TGTGCCAGCAGCTTGGCTGGACAGGCCTACGAGCAGTACTTC
>.|TRBJ1-5|.|TRBV10-2
CASSETRPDQPQHF
TGCGCCAGCAGTGAGACCCGGCCGGATCAGCCCCAGCATTTT
>.|TRBJ2-7|once|TRBV28
CASSPPIGLPYEQYF
TGTGCCAGCAGTCCTCCTATTGGACTACCCTACGAGCAGTACTTC
>.|TRBJ1-5|.|TRBV12-3/TRBV12-4
CASSLEWGGPQHF
TGTGCCAGCAGTCTAGAATGGGGGGGGCCCCAGCATTTT
>.|TRBJ2-1|few|TRBV6-2/TRBV6-3
CASSYSIFAVGYNEQFF
TGTGCCAGCAGTTACTCGATTTTTGCAGTTGGATACAATGAGCAGTTCTTC
>.|TRBJ1-1|.|TRBV25-1
CASRGTRGRESGNTEAFF
TGTGCCAGCAGGGGGACTCGGGGGCGGGAAAGTGGGAACACTGAAGCTTTCTTT
>.|TRBJ1-4|.|TRBV28
CASSFGVNEKLFF
TGTGCCAGCAGCTTCGGTGTAAATGAAAAACTGTTTTTT
>TRBD1|TRBJ1-1|.|TRBV12-3/TRBV12-4
CASTGTGRTEAFF
TGTGCCAGCACAGGGACAGGGCGAACTGAAGCTTTCTTT
>.|TRBJ2-2|.|TRBV12-5
CASGLDGIGVIAGELFF
TGTGCTAGTGGTTTGGACGGGATCGGGGTTATCGCCGGGGAGCTGTTTTTT
>.|TRBJ1-6|.|TRBV2
CASTGGSYNSPLHF
TGTGCCTCAACGGGCGGGAGTTATAATTCACCCCTCCACTTT
>.|TRBJ2-3|.|TRBV20-1
CSASSRADTQYF
TGCAGTGCTAGTTCCAGGGCAGATACGCAGTATTTT
>TRBD1|TRBJ1-2|.|TRBV7-8
CASSLLTWTGGYGYTF
TGTGCCAGCAGCTTACTGACCTGGACAGGGGGGTATGGCTACACCTTC
>.|TRBJ2-3|.|TRBV4-1
CASSQDSTDTQYF
TGCGCCAGCAGCCAAGACAGCACAGATACGCAGTATTTT